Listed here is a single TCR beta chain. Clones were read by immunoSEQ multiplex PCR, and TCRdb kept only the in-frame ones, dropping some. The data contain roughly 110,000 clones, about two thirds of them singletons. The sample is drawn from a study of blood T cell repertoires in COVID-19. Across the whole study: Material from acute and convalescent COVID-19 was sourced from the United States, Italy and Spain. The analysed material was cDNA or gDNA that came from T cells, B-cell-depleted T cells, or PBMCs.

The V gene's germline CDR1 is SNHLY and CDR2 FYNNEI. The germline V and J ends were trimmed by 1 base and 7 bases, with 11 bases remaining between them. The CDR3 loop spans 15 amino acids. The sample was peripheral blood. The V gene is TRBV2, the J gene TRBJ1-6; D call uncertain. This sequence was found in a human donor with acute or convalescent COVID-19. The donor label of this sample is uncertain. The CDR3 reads CASSEDSQLNSPLHF. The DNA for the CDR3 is TGTGCCAGCAGTGAAGACAGTCAATTGAATTCACCCCTCCACTTT.